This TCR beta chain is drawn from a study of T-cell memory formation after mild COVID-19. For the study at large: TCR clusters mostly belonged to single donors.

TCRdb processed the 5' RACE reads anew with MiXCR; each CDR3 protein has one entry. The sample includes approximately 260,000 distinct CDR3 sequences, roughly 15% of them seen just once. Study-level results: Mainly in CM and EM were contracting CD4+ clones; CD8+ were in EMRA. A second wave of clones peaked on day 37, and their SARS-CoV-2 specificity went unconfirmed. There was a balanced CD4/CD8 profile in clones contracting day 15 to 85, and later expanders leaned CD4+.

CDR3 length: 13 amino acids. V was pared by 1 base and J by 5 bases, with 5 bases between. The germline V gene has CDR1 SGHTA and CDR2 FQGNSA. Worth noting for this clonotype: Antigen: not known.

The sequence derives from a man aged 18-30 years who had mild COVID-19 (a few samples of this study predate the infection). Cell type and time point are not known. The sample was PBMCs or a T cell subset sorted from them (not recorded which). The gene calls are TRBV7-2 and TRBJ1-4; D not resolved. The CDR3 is CASSLVWNEKLFF. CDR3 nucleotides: TGTGCCAGCAGCTTAGTGTGGAATGAAAAACTGTTTTTT.